The clone carrying this T cell receptor beta chain occurred a few times. Its antigen remains unidentified. Trimming pared 3 bases from V and 2 bases from J, leaving 8 bases between. The CDR3 loop spans 13 amino acids. Germline V gene data show CDR1 as MDHEN and CDR2 as SYDVKM. The data derive from a study of T cells in Graves' hyperthyroidism and ophthalmopathy. Study outcomes and limitations: Peripheral blood also featured most of the thyroid clonotypes expanded above 0.001.

The source material, RNA transcripts, was used to amplify TCR beta CDR3 regions. The TCR CDR3 was amplified in a first-round RT-PCR using the HTBI primer set. TCRdb re-analysed the multiplex PCR reads in MiXCR, keeping a single row per CDR3 protein. The repertoire consists of 600,000 to 650,000 distinct CDR3 sequences, with about 20% occurring once and the leading ten covering 30% to 40%. Under 3 months was the duration of disease in ophthalmopathy patients, who also had a Clinical Activity Score of at least 3 and a NOSPECS grade of at least 4. The receptor comes from a man younger than 40 with Graves' ophthalmopathy. Sequencing input: blood. V gene TRBV28 combines with J gene TRBJ2-7; D is undetermined. CDR3 coding DNA: TGTGCCAGCAGTTTTAGTGTTACCTACGAGCAGTACTTC. Translation: CASSFSVTYEQYF.